The 29 T cell receptor beta chains presented below share a single source sample, sequenced in a study of T cell repertoires in cytomegalovirus infection. A single record per CDR3 protein comes from TCRdb applying MiXCR to the reads. This table holds approximately 730,000 distinct CDR3 sequences, roughly 28% found once. These receptors lack a known antigen. The sequencing here drew on cultured CD8+ T cells from PBMCs, taken from culture after CMV antigen stimulation. Source of these receptors: a human donor in good health (CMV status not recorded). Some clones in this sample may be carry-over from other donors' samples.

The table lists this clonotype with many counts. This chain joins TRBV7-2 and TRBJ2-7; 11 nucleotides line up with TRBD2. Trimming cost V 5 bases and J 0 bases; bases outside gene matches: 3. The germline V gene encodes CDR1 SGHTA and CDR2 FQGNSA. The CDR3 is made up of 15 amino acids. DNA for the CDR3: TGTGCCAGCAGCCCTAGCGGGGGGAGCTCCTACGAGCAGTACTTC. This encodes CASSPSGGSSYEQYF.

The chain is built from TRBV6-5 and TRBJ2-5; D is unresolved. Germline V gives CDR1 MNHEY, CDR2 SVGAGI. V was pared by 4 bases and J by 7 bases, with 19 bases between. The CDR3 spans 15 residues. Here the CDR3 DNA reads TGTGCCAGCAGTTCGCCGGGCCCGAAGTCGGGGACCCAGTACTTC. The encoded protein is CASSSPGPKSGTQYF.

The gene calls are TRBV5-6 and TRBJ2-2; D unclear. The CDR3 runs to 15 residues. Germline V gene lookup returns CDR1 SGHDT and CDR2 YYEEEE. The V gene lost 4 bases and the J gene lost 4 bases, with 14 bases spanning the gap. CDR3 protein: CASSMIWESTGELFF. DNA of the CDR3: TGTGCCAGCAGCATGATATGGGAAAGCACCGGGGAGCTGTTTTTT. Drawing the rest from reference TRBV5-6 and TRBJ2-2, the complete variable domain is DAGVTQSPTHLIKTRGQQVTLRCSPKSGHDTVSWYQQALGQGPQFIFQYYEEEERQRGNFPDRFSGHQFPNYSSELNVNALLLGDSALYLCASSMIWESTGELFFGEGSRLTVL.

This clonotype has only a few counts. The chain joins TRBV7-9 to TRBJ2-3; 7 bases agree with TRBD2. CDR1 and CDR2 (germline): SEHNR, FQNEAQ (reference sequence). With V trimmed by 5 bases and J by 3 bases, 8 bases remained unmatched. This CDR3 spans 15 amino acids. The CDR3 region has the DNA TGTGCCAGCAGCCAGCCGGGCGGGGGTACAGATACGCAGTATTTT. This translates into CASSQPGGGTDTQYF.

The chain is built from TRBV4-3 and TRBJ1-4; TRBD1 is a possible D gene (6 bases). The ends were cut back, 0 bases at V and 7 bases at J, with 12 bases in the middle. Germline CDR1 LGHNA, CDR2 YSLEER. The CDR3 has 15 residues. CDR3 bases: TGCGCCAGCAGCCAAGATAGGGGGGAAGGTGAAAAACTGTTTTTT. Translation: CASSQDRGEGEKLFF.

This rearrangement joins TRBV7-9 to TRBJ2-5; 8 positions agree with TRBD2. Unmatched junction bases numbered 15, after V lost 5 bases and J lost 4 bases. CDR3 length: 17 amino acids. Germline CDR1 is SEHNR and CDR2 is FQNEAQ (reference sequence). For the CDR3, the DNA is TGTGCCAGCAGCCCTCGGAATAGCGGGGCCACAGGAGAGACCCAGTACTTC. This sequence encodes CASSPRNSGATGETQYF. Drawing the rest from reference TRBV7-9 and TRBJ2-5, the complete variable domain is DTGVSQNPRHKITKRGQNVTFRCDPISEHNRLYWYRQTLGQGPEFLTYFQNEAQLEKSRLLSDRFSAERPKGSFSTLEIQRTEQGDSAMYLCASSPRNSGATGETQYFGPGTRLLVL.

The rearrangement uses TRBV7-9 and TRBJ2-2; D call uncertain. Germline CDR1 is SEHNR and CDR2 is FQNEAQ (reference sequence). V gave up 8 bases and J gave up 0 bases, with 10 bases separating them. This CDR3 region has 14 residues. CDR3 in DNA: TGTGCCAGCCACCAAAGCGCGAACACCGGGGAGCTGTTTTTT. Amino acids: CASHQSANTGELFF.

The J gene is TRBJ2-3, the V gene TRBV6-2 or TRBV6-3; D gene uncertain. This CDR3 is built from 17 residues. Trimming pared 0 bases from V and 5 bases from J, leaving 18 bases between. From germline, CDR1 is MNHEY and CDR2 SVGEGT. In DNA form, the CDR3 reads TGTGCCAGCAGTTACTCTGGAGAGGAAGATGAAGGAGATACGCAGTATTTT. It yields the protein CASSYSGEEDEGDTQYF.

This clonotype was seen a handful of times. The chain is built from TRBV23-1 and TRBJ2-7; D is perhaps TRBD1 or TRBD2 (5 bases each). TRBV23-1 is an open reading frame whose function is uncertain. The CDR3 extends over 15 amino acids. Trimming removed 4 bases from V and 0 bases from J, with 13 bases in between. The CDR3 protein is CASSPKRGSSYEQYF. The DNA of the CDR3 is TGCGCCAGCAGTCCCAAGAGGGGTAGCTCCTACGAGCAGTACTTC.

The DNA of the CDR3 is TGTGCCAGTAGTATAGGGGGACAGGGGTTTGACGGCTACACCTTC. It encodes CASSIGGQGFDGYTF. V gene TRBV19 combines with J gene TRBJ1-2; 10 bases line up with TRBD1. Germline CDR1 and CDR2: LNHDA and SQIVND (reference sequence). J gave up 8 bases and V 1 base, and 7 bases lay outside the gene matches. This CDR3 has 15 amino acids.

In this sample, this clonotype turned up a few times. The genes are TRBV19 and TRBJ1-2; D not certain. This CDR3 contains 13 residues. CDR1 LNHDA and CDR2 SQIVND come from the germline V gene (reference sequence). The V gene lost 1 base and the J gene lost 7 bases, with 10 bases spanning the gap. The CDR3 reads CASSIGPGVGYTF. DNA for the CDR3: TGTGCCAGTAGTATAGGACCGGGAGTTGGCTACACCTTC.

This sequence joins TRBV18 and TRBJ1-3; 9 bases map to TRBD1. The CDR3 runs to 16 residues. J lost 0 bases, V lost 2 bases, and 2 bases had no gene match. Germline V gene lookup returns CDR1 KGHSH and CDR2 LQKENI. CDR3 in amino acids: CASSPGQGSSGNTIYF. The CDR3 nucleotides read TGTGCCAGCTCACCAGGACAGGGGTCCTCTGGAAACACCATATATTTT.

This clonotype was seen a few times. CDR3 sequence: CASSVDRRANYGYTF. The CDR3 DNA reads TGTGCCAGCAGCGTAGACAGGAGAGCTAACTATGGCTACACCTTC. The J gene is TRBJ1-2, the V gene TRBV9, with a weak D call TRBD1 (5 bases). V was clipped by 0 bases and J by 0 bases, with 9 bases between them. This CDR3 spans 15 amino acids. CDR1 SGDLS and CDR2 YYNGEE come from the germline V gene.

V and J are TRBV11-2 and TRBJ2-7; 9 positions match TRBD1. This CDR3 has 15 residues. The ends lost 4 bases at V and 6 bases at J; junction bases unmatched: 10. Germline loops: CDR1 SGHAT, CDR2 FQNNGV. The CDR3 DNA is TGTGCCAGCAGCTACCTGGCGGGACAGGGTCTCGAGCAGTACGTC. It encodes CASSYLAGQGLEQYV.

This clonotype was counted once. The V gene is TRBV7-2, the J gene TRBJ2-2; 8 nucleotides line up with TRBD1. Germline V gives CDR1 SGHTA, CDR2 FQGNSA. The CDR3 has 17 residues. V lost 1 base to trimming and J lost 2 bases; unmatched junction nucleotides: 6. DNA for the CDR3: TGTGCCAGCAGCTTAGTTCGGACAGGGACCAACACCGGGGAGCTGTTTTTT. As protein: CASSLVRTGTNTGELFF.

This clonotype was seen only a few times. The chain joins TRBV5-1 to TRBJ1-5; the D gene is possibly TRBD1 (6 bases). V was pared by 4 bases and J by 1 base, with 18 bases between. Germline values: CDR1 SGHRS, CDR2 YFSETQ. This CDR3 is 17 amino acids long. The CDR3 reads CASSSRIGQGSNQPQHF. CDR3 DNA sequence: TGCGCCAGCAGCAGCCGAATAGGGCAGGGGAGCAATCAGCCCCAGCATTTT.

The chain employs TRBV7-9 and TRBJ1-2, with D possibly matching TRBD1 (6 bases). CDR3 length: 15 residues. In germline, CDR1 is SEHNR, CDR2 FQNEAQ (reference sequence). V lost 3 bases and J 8 bases, leaving 19 bases between the germline ends. The CDR3 here is CASSFQGTSPRGYTF. CDR3 in DNA: TGTGCCAGCAGCTTCCAGGGGACCTCTCCTCGAGGCTACACCTTC.

This clonotype appeared many times. The genes are TRBV7-9 and TRBJ1-5; possible D gene TRBD1, 6 bases. CDR3 length: 15 amino acids. Trimming removed 5 bases from V and 3 bases from J, with 14 bases in between. From germline, CDR1 is SEHNR and CDR2 FQNEAQ (reference sequence). The CDR3 nucleotides are TGTGCCAGCAGCCGTGCGGACAGCTCCAATCAGCCCCAGCATTTT. It encodes CASSRADSSNQPQHF.

The V call is TRBV20-1, the J call TRBJ1-2, with TRBD1 identical over 12 bases. V shed 1 base, J shed 8 bases, and the junction held 2 bases outside the gene matches. CDR3 length: 13 amino acids. Germline assignment: CDR1 DFQATT and CDR2 SNEGSKA (reference sequence). The CDR3 is CSARGDRGLGYTF. The DNA of the CDR3 is TGCAGTGCTAGAGGGGACAGGGGGCTCGGCTACACCTTC.

This clonotype was counted only a few times. This chain connects TRBV5-6 to TRBJ2-7, with D possibly matching TRBD1 (5 bases). The germline V and J ends were trimmed by 2 bases and 1 base, with 7 bases remaining between them. Germline V CDR1 and CDR2: SGHDT, YYEEEE. The CDR3 contains 13 residues. CDR3 region: CASSFYRSYEQYF. The CDR3 DNA sequence: TGTGCCAGCAGCTTTTACAGGTCCTACGAGCAGTACTTC.

As to this clonotype: Because it lacks the conserved phenylalanine or tryptophan at the end, this CDR3 is likely a read error. Because the CDR3's place on the DNA is in doubt, the DNA is left out and the CDR3 is given as listed by TCRdb. The rearrangement joins TRBV3-1 to TRBJ2-1; the table's D call, TRBD2, has no DNA check behind it. The germline V gene has CDR1 LGHDT and CDR2 YNNKEL (reference sequence). Counting both end residues, the CDR3 totals 9 amino acids. The CDR3 sequence is CASSHEAGV.

This clonotype has only a few counts. The gene calls are TRBV27 and TRBJ2-7; 12 bases are a match to TRBD1. V shed 3 bases, J shed 1 base, and the junction held 7 bases outside the gene matches. Germline CDR1 and CDR2: MNHEY and SMNVEV (reference sequence). The CDR3 runs 17 residues. The CDR3 DNA follows: TGTGCCAGCAGTTTGGCCGGGACAGGGGGCGCGTCCTACGAGCAGTACGTC. Translated: CASSLAGTGGASYEQYV.

This clonotype occurred many times. DNA for the CDR3: TGTGCCAGCAGCGTCACAGCGGGGGGGCTTTCTGATGAGCAGTTCTTC. This encodes CASSVTAGGLSDEQFF. The rearrangement joins TRBV7-6 to TRBJ2-1, with TRBD2 identical over 10 bases. Germline CDR1 is SGHVS and CDR2 is FNYEAQ. The CDR3 spans 16 residues. The trim removed 5 bases at V and 8 bases at J, leaving 12 bases unmatched.

This chain joins TRBV18 and TRBJ1-1, with D perhaps matching TRBD1 (5 bases). The germline V gene encodes CDR1 KGHSH and CDR2 LQKENI. The CDR3 contains 14 residues. Trimming pared 3 bases from V and 5 bases from J, leaving 13 bases between. The DNA for the CDR3 is TGTGCCAGCTCACCGGAGGAGGGGTGGACTGAAGCTTTCTTT. Its translation: CASSPEEGWTEAFF.

The chain uses TRBV10-3 and TRBJ2-1; D may be TRBD1 (6 bases). CDR3 length equals 14 residues. Trimming stripped 3 bases from V and 4 bases from J, with 10 bases between. Germline V gene sequence: CDR1 ENHRY, CDR2 SYGVKD. Here the CDR3 DNA reads TGTGCCATCAGTGACCGGGACAAATACAATGAGCAGTTCTTC. Its translation is CAISDRDKYNEQFF.

In DNA, the CDR3 is TGTGCCATCAGGCACCCCGGGACGGATCCTCACTACACCTTC. Its protein product is CAIRHPGTDPHYTF. This rearrangement joins TRBV10-3 to TRBJ1-2, with a possible D match to TRBD1 (5 bases). The CDR3 sequence is 14 residues long. Germline V gene sequence: CDR1 ENHRY, CDR2 SYGVKD. The V end lost 6 bases, the J end lost 10 bases, and 21 bases lay between the germline ends.

J is TRBJ2-7 and V is TRBV23-1, with unresolved D. TRBV23-1 is an ORF; its function is uncertain. Trimming stripped 0 bases from V and 0 bases from J, with 3 bases between. This CDR3 contains 13 residues. CDR3 in amino acids: CASSQSHSYEQYF. CDR3 DNA sequence: TGCGCCAGCAGTCAATCGCACTCCTACGAGCAGTACTTC.

V gene TRBV12-3 or TRBV12-4 combines with J gene TRBJ2-6; D is perhaps TRBD2 (6 bases). Deletions cut 6 bases from V and 4 bases from J, with 13 bases between. The CDR3 extends over 15 amino acids. CDR3 nucleotides: TGTGCCAGCAGCAGAAGCCTAGCGGGGGCCAACGTCCTGACTTTC. This gives the protein CASSRSLAGANVLTF.

The rearrangement links TRBV24-1 to TRBJ1-5, with no clear D. The CDR3 sequence is 14 residues long. Germline CDR1 reads KGHDR; CDR2 reads SFDVKD. V lost 3 bases, J lost 4 bases, and 9 bases lay in between. The CDR3 here is CATSDGDENQPQHF. CDR3 coding DNA: TGTGCCACCAGTGATGGGGATGAGAATCAGCCCCAGCATTTT.